This T cell receptor beta chain appears in the sequencing data of a study of T-cell memory formation after mild COVID-19. Overall study: The TCR clusters were mostly specific to one donor.

This clonotype has at least ten counts. The antigen remains unidentified. Whole-study results and caveats: CD4+ bias marked clones expanding day 15 to 37, unlike balanced contracting clones. Pre-infection memory contained some responding clones, which suggested that cross-reactive memory had joined.

Constant-segment primers were used for 5'RACE, and the resulting TCR alpha and TCR beta cDNA libraries carried sample barcodes and UMIs. Via MiXCR, TCRdb re-called the 5' RACE reads, giving one row per CDR3 protein. The top ten hold under 25% of the sample, which has roughly 400,000 distinct CDR3 sequences, roughly 15% seen once. CDR3 size: 12 residues. The ends were cut back, 0 bases at V and 4 bases at J, with 4 bases in the middle. Germline CDR1 and CDR2: SQVTM and ANQGSEA. The TCR was taken from a man aged 18 to 35 who had mild COVID-19 (a few samples of this study predate the infection). Cell type and time point are not known. The V and J genes are TRBV29-1 and TRBJ1-5; D unclear. What was sequenced was PBMCs or a T cell subset sorted from them (not recorded which). In DNA form, the CDR3 reads TGCAGCGTTGAAGAGCCAAATCAGCCCCAGCATTTT. Amino acid sequence: CSVEEPNQPQHF.